This record looks at one T cell receptor beta chain sequence and its context. Its cognate antigen is unknown. The trim removed 5 bases at V and 7 bases at J, leaving 8 bases unmatched. Germline-derived CDR1 and CDR2 are SGHTA and FQGNSA. This CDR3 contains 14 residues. The sample comes from a study of T cells in Graves' hyperthyroidism and ophthalmopathy. Whole-study findings and limits: Most thyroid clonotypes with frequency above 0.001 were detected in blood. Median prediction lead before ophthalmopathy onset was around seven months with the model.

Amplification targeted TCR beta CDR3 regions from RNA transcripts. HTBI primers drove first-round RT-PCR of the TCR CDR3. TCRdb redid the calling of the multiplex PCR reads with MiXCR, one entry per CDR3 protein. Among some 500,000 distinct CDR3 sequences listed, 16% were seen once. The J gene is TRBJ2-7, the V gene TRBV7-2; 10 bases align to TRBD1. This clonotype was sampled from a woman aged 25 to 39 with Graves' ophthalmopathy. The sample was blood. CDR3: CASSGRQGAGEQYF. The CDR3 DNA follows: TGTGCCAGCAGCGGTCGACAGGGGGCAGGAGAGCAGTACTTC.